This T cell receptor (beta chain) was captured by sequencing in a study of T cells after yellow fever vaccination. Study-level results: Post-booster reappearance was seen for most primary-vaccination clones (nearly 97% CD4, 88% CD8).

V gave up 6 bases and J gave up 8 bases, with 14 bases separating them. The germline V gene has CDR1 SQVTM and CDR2 ANQGSEA. The CDR3 is made up of 12 amino acids. TCRdb called the 5' RACE reads again in MiXCR, with one record for every CDR3 protein. This sample has 200,000 to 250,000 distinct CDR3 sequences, with roughly 3% found just once. A few counts support this clonotype. Its antigen remains unknown. This sample comprised CD4+ T cells sorted from PBMCs, obtained 10 days after the yellow fever booster vaccination. This clonotype was sampled from a man aged 18-30 years who received the YFV17D yellow fever vaccine. The chain joins TRBV29-1 to TRBJ2-1, with a weak D call TRBD1 (7 bases). CDR3 in amino acids: CSVRTGGDEQFF. CDR3 sequence (DNA): TGCAGCGTACGGACAGGAGGGGATGAGCAGTTCTTC.